The next 2 T cell receptor beta chains were all read from a single sample in a study of blood T cell repertoires in COVID-19. Generated by immunoSEQ multiplex PCR, the TCRdb table keeps only in-frame clones and is missing some. The data hold over 120,000 clones, with 75% to 90% observed a single time. Sequenced: PBMCs or T cells enriched from blood (not recorded which). The receptor set was obtained from a man aged 55 to 70 who had recovered from COVID-19.

V usage is TRBV29-1 and J usage is TRBJ1-1; 9 positions match TRBD1. The CDR3 runs to 12 residues. From germline, CDR1 is SQVTM and CDR2 ANQGSEA. The J segment lost 10 bases and the V segment lost 0 bases, leaving 3 bases of the junction unmatched. CDR3 sequence: CSVEDRQGGAFF. The CDR3 DNA follows: TGCAGCGTTGAAGATAGACAGGGGGGAGCTTTCTTT.

This clone was counted a few times. The chain carries TRBV7-9 and TRBJ2-1; 7 positions agree with TRBD1. Germline CDR1 SEHNR, CDR2 FQNEAQ (reference sequence). The length of the CDR3 is 14 residues. V dropped 5 bases and J dropped 8; count of bases not matched to a gene: 9. CDR3 DNA: TGTGCCAGCAGCCTAGGGACAGTTATTCATGAGCAGTTCTTC. Translating it yields CASSLGTVIHEQFF.